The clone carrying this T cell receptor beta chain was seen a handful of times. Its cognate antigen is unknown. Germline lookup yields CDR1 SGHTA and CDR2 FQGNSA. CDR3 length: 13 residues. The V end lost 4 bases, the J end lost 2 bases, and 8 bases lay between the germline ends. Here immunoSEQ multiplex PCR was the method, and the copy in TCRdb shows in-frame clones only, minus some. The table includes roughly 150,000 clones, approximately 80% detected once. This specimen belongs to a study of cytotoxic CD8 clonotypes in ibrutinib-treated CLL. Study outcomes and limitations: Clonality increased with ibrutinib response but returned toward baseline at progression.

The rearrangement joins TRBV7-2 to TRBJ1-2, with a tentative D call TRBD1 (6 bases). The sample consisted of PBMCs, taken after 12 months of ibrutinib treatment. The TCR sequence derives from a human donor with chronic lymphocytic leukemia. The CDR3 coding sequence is TGTGCCAGCAGCTCCGGGACAAACTATGGCTACACCTTC. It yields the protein CASSSGTNYGYTF.